These T cell receptor beta chains were read from a single sample in a study of control samples from healthy donors and cancer patients. Assay used: immunoSEQ multiplex PCR; TCRdb lists only in-frame clones, some missing. The sample consists of 130,000 to 150,000 clones, 85% to 95% of them appearing once. The sample was PBMCs. The receptors were sampled from a man aged 55 to 70 with colorectal cancer. CDR3s include the opening cysteine and the closing phenylalanine or tryptophan. A D gene is named only where the DNA matches it firmly. A row's size may be missing; if present it is once, few, many or a size class.

d_gene,v_gene,j_gene,abundance,CDR3aa,CDR3nt
TRBD1,TRBV7-9,TRBJ1-2,few,CASSFDREGYTF,TGTGCCAGCAGCTTCGACAGGGAAGGCTACACCTTC
NA,TRBV21-1,TRBJ1-1,once,CASPGGTLNTEAFF,TGTGCCAGCCCCGGTGGCACCTTGAACACTGAAGCTTTCTTT
TRBD1,TRBV5-4,TRBJ2-6,NA,CASSSMGQGPSGANVLTF,TGTGCCAGCAGTTCAATGGGACAGGGGCCATCTGGGGCCAACGTCCTGACTTTC
NA,TRBV21-1,TRBJ1-2,NA,CASSSRDKAYRFYGYTF,TGTGCCAGCAGCAGCCGGGACAAGGCTTACCGTTTTTATGGCTACACCTTC
NA,TRBV6-5,TRBJ2-2,NA,CASRDPQGNTGELFF,TGTGCCAGCAGGGATCCACAGGGGAACACCGGGGAGCTGTTTTTT
TRBD1,TRBV2,TRBJ2-1,NA,CASTRYGTGVYNEQFF,TGTGCCAGCACCCGATATGGGACAGGAGTTTACAATGAGCAGTTCTTC
TRBD1,TRBV3-1/TRBV3-2,TRBJ1-1,NA,CASSLTGGAGNTEAFF,TGTGCCAGCAGCCTTACAGGGGGCGCAGGAAACACTGAAGCTTTCTTT
NA,TRBV5-1,TRBJ2-7,NA,CASSLSLDSSYEQYF,TGCGCCAGCAGCTTGTCGTTGGATAGCTCCTACGAGCAGTACTTC
NA,TRBV6-2/TRBV6-3,TRBJ1-5,few,CASSYVGIGNQPQHF,TGTGCCAGCAGTTACGTCGGGATAGGGAATCAGCCCCAGCATTTT
TRBD1,TRBV4-1,TRBJ2-7,once,CASSFTDNTGDEQYF,TGCGCCAGCAGCTTCACTGATAATACAGGGGACGAGCAGTACTTC
NA,TRBV19,TRBJ2-5,NA,CASSSSGYQETQYF,TGTGCCAGTAGTTCTTCAGGGTACCAAGAGACCCAGTACTTC
NA,TRBV30,TRBJ1-1,NA,CAWSMLNTEAFF,TGTGCCTGGAGCATGCTGAACACTGAAGCTTTCTTT
NA,TRBV11-2,TRBJ2-2,NA,CASSLVDWGSGELFF,TGTGCCAGCAGCTTAGTCGATTGGGGGTCCGGGGAGCTGTTTTTT
NA,TRBV7-2,TRBJ1-4,NA,CASSLLGAGNEKLFF,TGTGCCAGCAGCTTACTCGGGGCGGGTAATGAAAAACTGTTTTTT
TRBD2,TRBV5-4,TRBJ2-5,NA,CASSLAGTQETQYF,TGTGCCAGCAGCTTAGCGGGGACTCAAGAGACCCAGTACTTC
TRBD2,TRBV10-3,TRBJ2-5,NA,CATKGSGGGQETQYF,TGTGCCACTAAGGGTAGCGGGGGGGGGCAAGAGACCCAGTACTTC